These 24 T cell receptor beta chains came from one sample sequenced in a study of T cells after yellow fever vaccination. A single record per CDR3 protein comes from TCRdb applying MiXCR to the 5' RACE reads. The sample carries some 120,000 distinct CDR3 sequences, over 8% recorded once. Source: CD8+ T cells sorted from PBMCs, taken on the day of the yellow fever booster vaccination. The receptors shown here come from a man between 18 and 29 years old who received the YFV17D yellow fever vaccine.

The gene calls are TRBV19 and TRBJ1-2, with D hard to call. Trimming cost V 7 bases and J 4 bases, with 13 bases left between them. Looked up from germline, CDR1 is LNHDA and CDR2 is SQIVND (reference sequence). The CDR3 consists of 13 residues. The chain's CDR3 is CASTKDTPYGYTF. The CDR3 nucleotides are TGTGCCAGTACTAAAGACACCCCCTATGGCTACACCTTC.

This chain connects TRBV7-9 to TRBJ1-1; no clear D gene. Trimming pared 6 bases from V and 1 base from J, leaving 6 bases between. The CDR3 covers 12 residues. Germline V lookup: CDR1 SEHNR, CDR2 FQNEAQ (reference sequence). The CDR3 DNA reads TGTGCCAGCAGACGTTCGAACACTGAAGCTTTCTTT. Protein product: CASRRSNTEAFF. Looking up the rest from reference TRBV7-9 and TRBJ1-1 gives the full variable domain: DTGVSQNPRHKITKRGQNVTFRCDPISEHNRLYWYRQTLGQGPEFLTYFQNEAQLEKSRLLSDRFSAERPKGSFSTLEIQRTEQGDSAMYLCASRRSNTEAFFGQGTRLTVV.

This clonotype was counted a few times. The chain employs TRBV2 and TRBJ2-1; D perhaps matches TRBD2 (5 bases). The germline V gene has CDR1 SNHLY and CDR2 FYNNEI. The CDR3 spans 17 residues. V lost 6 bases and J 10 bases, leaving 28 bases between the germline ends. The CDR3 coding sequence is TGTGCCAGCAGGCCGGCAATTTTCTTTGGAGGATCGGGCGAGCAGTTCTTC. This encodes CASRPAIFFGGSGEQFF.

The genes are TRBV28 and TRBJ2-5; 7 bases are shared with TRBD1. From germline, CDR1 is MDHEN and CDR2 SYDVKM. The CDR3 covers 14 residues. Trimming removed 6 bases from V and 3 bases from J; junction bases left unmatched: 7. The CDR3 nucleotides read TGTGCCAGCAGACCTCAAGGGGGCGAAGAGACCCAGTACTTC. Translation gives CASRPQGGEETQYF.

This clonotype was detected many times. The chain couples TRBV5-1 to TRBJ2-2; 15 bases map to TRBD2. The germline CDR1 and CDR2 sequences are SGHRS and YFSETQ. The CDR3 loop spans 20 amino acids. V shed 2 bases, J shed 3 bases, and the junction held 11 bases outside the gene matches. CDR3 sequence (DNA): TGCGCCAGCAGCTTAACCGGGACTAGCGGGGGGCACGTTGACACCGGGGAGCTGTTTTTT. Translation: CASSLTGTSGGHVDTGELFF.

The chain employs TRBV7-9 and TRBJ1-2, with a tentative D call TRBD1 (6 bases). V dropped 3 bases and J dropped 2 bases, with 10 bases sitting between them. Germline CDR1 reads SEHNR; CDR2 reads FQNEAQ (reference sequence). CDR3 size: 14 residues. The CDR3 here is CASSFRGQNYGYTF. DNA of the CDR3: TGTGCCAGCAGCTTTAGAGGACAGAACTATGGCTACACCTTC.

This clonotype was found a few times. This sequence joins TRBV10-3 and TRBJ2-7; D remains ambiguous. CDR1 and CDR2 (germline): ENHRY, SYGVKD. The CDR3 extends over 15 amino acids. Trimming took 4 bases from V and 1 from J, leaving 14 bases between them. The CDR3 protein is CAISVTKSKSYEQYF. The CDR3 region has the DNA TGTGCCATCAGTGTGACGAAAAGCAAATCCTACGAGCAGTACTTC.

There are many counts of this clonotype. The chain uses TRBV7-8 and TRBJ2-4; 10 nucleotides align to TRBD2. Germline assignment: CDR1 SGHVS and CDR2 FQNEAQ. The V and J ends lost 1 base and 0 bases, in that order; junction bases with no gene match: 9. The CDR3 has 19 amino acids. The CDR3 nucleotides read TGTGCCAGCAGCTTAGTAAAAGGACTAGCGGATTTAGCCAAAAACATTCAGTACTTC. Translated: CASSLVKGLADLAKNIQYF. Combining the CDR3 with reference TRBV7-8 and TRBJ2-4 gives the whole variable domain GAGVSQSPRYKVAKRGQDVALRCDPISGHVSLFWYQQALGQGPEFLTYFQNEAQLDKSGLPSDRFFAERPEGSVSTLKIQRTQQEDSAVYLCASSLVKGLADLAKNIQYFGAGTRLSVL.

This clonotype was seen more than once but under ten times. The chain carries TRBV12-3 or TRBV12-4 and TRBJ2-3, with 9 bases fitting TRBD1. This CDR3 comprises 15 residues. The junction had 1 base not matched to a gene; V was cut back by 1 base and J by 2 bases. DNA of the CDR3: TGTGCCAGCAGTTTAGGACAGGGGGTCACAGATACGCAGTATTTT. It is translated as CASSLGQGVTDTQYF.

This chain uses TRBV3-1 with TRBJ2-3; 8 bases are a match to TRBD2. Germline V gene lookup returns CDR1 LGHDT and CDR2 YNNKEL (reference sequence). The ends lost 1 base at V and 4 bases at J; junction bases unmatched: 1. The CDR3 runs to 14 residues. As DNA, the CDR3 is TGTGCCAGCAGCCAAGGGCGGGGGGCAGATACGCAGTATTTT. Its translation is CASSQGRGADTQYF.

This clonotype appeared once. This sequence joins TRBV6-2 or TRBV6-3 and TRBJ2-6; a weak D match, TRBD2 (6 bases). The V gene lost 7 bases and the J gene lost 2 bases, with 12 bases spanning the gap. The CDR3 loop spans 15 amino acids. CDR1 and CDR2 from the germline V gene are MNHEY and SVGEGT. CDR3: CASTPGGAGANVLTF. DNA for the CDR3: TGTGCCAGCACCCCCGGCGGGGCTGGGGCCAACGTCCTGACTTTC.

This rearrangement joins TRBV27 to TRBJ2-1; 7 nucleotides line up with TRBD2. This CDR3 is 13 amino acids long. Looked up from germline, CDR1 is MNHEY and CDR2 is SMNVEV (reference sequence). With V trimmed by 4 bases and J by 5 bases, 2 bases remained unmatched. The CDR3 loop is CASSSGGDNEQFF. For the CDR3, the DNA is TGTGCCAGCAGTTCGGGGGGAGACAATGAGCAGTTCTTC.

V usage is TRBV29-1 and J usage is TRBJ2-3; weak D call: TRBD1 (6 bases). Per germline, CDR1 SQVTM and CDR2 ANQGSEA. The CDR3 covers 15 residues. Trimming removed 3 bases from V and 4 bases from J, with 17 bases in between. The CDR3: CSVEVGRGRADTQYF. The CDR3 DNA sequence: TGCAGCGTTGAGGTGGGCAGGGGCAGGGCAGATACGCAGTATTTT.

This chain uses TRBV6-2 or TRBV6-3 with TRBJ2-5; weak D call: TRBD1 (5 bases). The CDR3 sequence is 12 residues long. Germline lookup yields CDR1 MNHEY and CDR2 SVGEGT. Trimming pared 5 bases from V and 2 bases from J, leaving 6 bases between. The CDR3 region has the DNA TGTGCCAGCAGTCGGACACAAGAGACCCAGTACTTC. Its translation: CASSRTQETQYF.

This clonotype came up a few times. This chain uses TRBV2 with TRBJ1-2; the D gene is possibly TRBD1 (5 bases). The CDR3 extends over 15 amino acids. Germline loops: CDR1 SNHLY, CDR2 FYNNEI. The V and J ends lost 2 bases and 0 bases respectively, with 10 bases between them. The chain's CDR3 is CASSESWGPNYGYTF. Written as DNA, the CDR3 is TGTGCCAGCAGTGAATCTTGGGGCCCTAACTATGGCTACACCTTC. The whole variable domain, remainder taken from reference TRBV2 and TRBJ1-2, is EPEVTQTPSHQVTQMGQEVILRCVPISNHLYFYWYRQILGQKVEFLVSFYNNEISEKSEIFDDQFSVERPDGSNFTLKIRSTKLEDSAMYFCASSESWGPNYGYTFGSGTRLTVV.

This clonotype was detected a few times. V usage is TRBV5-1 and J usage is TRBJ2-7; 10 bases map to TRBD1. The CDR3 extends over 15 amino acids. The germline V gene has CDR1 SGHRS and CDR2 YFSETQ. Unmatched junction bases numbered 8, after V lost 5 bases and J lost 3 bases. This CDR3 reads CASRNGTGVIYEQYF. The CDR3 region has the DNA TGCGCCAGCAGGAACGGGACAGGGGTCATCTACGAGCAGTACTTC.

This clonotype was picked up a small number of times. This chain uses TRBV24-1 with TRBJ2-2; 7 bases match TRBD1. The CDR3 totals 14 residues. With 8 bases clipped from V and 0 bases from J, the junction kept 2 bases outside the gene matches. Looked up from germline, CDR1 is KGHDR and CDR2 is SFDVKD. The chain's CDR3 is CATTGTANTGELFF. CDR3 bases: TGTGCCACCACCGGGACAGCGAACACCGGGGAGCTGTTTTTT.

V gene TRBV7-9 combines with J gene TRBJ2-1; D assignment may be TRBD1 or TRBD2 (5 bases each). V was shortened by 5 bases and J by 15 bases, with 23 bases between the two germline ends. CDR3 length: 14 residues. CDR1 is SEHNR and CDR2 is FQNEAQ in the germline V gene (reference sequence). CDR3 amino acids: CASSPREAVNEPFF. Written as DNA, the CDR3 is TGTGCCAGCAGCCCCAGGGAAGCGGTAAACGAACCGTTCTTC.

This clonotype showed up many times. The chain has TRBV27 and TRBJ1-6, with D possibly TRBD1 on 6 matching bases. The CDR3 contains 13 residues. Germline values: CDR1 MNHEY, CDR2 SMNVEV (reference sequence). Trimming cost V 8 bases and J 6 bases, with 11 bases left between them. CDR3 amino acids: CASGTSPNSPLHF. The CDR3 coding sequence is TGTGCCAGCGGGACATCGCCTAATTCACCCCTCCACTTT.

This sequence joins TRBV7-2 and TRBJ2-1, with 7 bases aligning to TRBD2. V shed 6 bases and J 6 bases; nucleotides not matched to a gene: 5. The CDR3 loop spans 13 amino acids. Germline V gives CDR1 SGHTA, CDR2 FQGNSA. CDR3 bases: TGTGCCAGCAGTCCTTGGGGGGGCAATGAGCAGTTCTTC. The encoded protein is CASSPWGGNEQFF.

This rearrangement joins TRBV5-6 to TRBJ2-7; D possibly corresponds to TRBD1 (7 bases). V was shortened by 4 bases and J by 6 bases, with 11 bases between the two germline ends. CDR1 and CDR2 (germline): SGHDT, YYEEEE. CDR3 size: 12 residues. CDR3 nucleotides: TGTGCCAGCAGCCAGGGGGGCTTCGAGCAGTACTTC. Its protein product is CASSQGGFEQYF.

This clonotype was detected ten times or more. The J gene is TRBJ2-5, the V gene TRBV6-2 or TRBV6-3; tentative D call: TRBD1 (5 bases). The length of the CDR3 is 15 residues. V lost 1 base, J lost 3 bases, and 12 bases lay in between. The germline V gene encodes CDR1 MNHEY and CDR2 SVGEGT. The chain's CDR3 is CASSYYGQGEETQYF. CDR3 in DNA: TGTGCCAGCAGTTACTATGGGCAGGGTGAAGAGACCCAGTACTTC.

The chain combines TRBV11-2 with TRBJ2-1, with TRBD1 identical over 8 bases. The V and J ends lost 5 bases and 8 bases, in that order; junction bases with no gene match: 8. Germline CDR1 reads SGHAT; CDR2 reads FQNNGV. This CDR3 has 14 residues. The CDR3 region is CASSHGQGIYEQFF. CDR3 coding DNA: TGTGCCAGCAGCCACGGACAGGGAATCTATGAGCAGTTCTTC.

This clonotype was detected many times. The chain is built from TRBV29-1 and TRBJ1-2; TRBD1 is a possible D gene (5 bases). V lost 7 bases to trimming and J lost 2 bases, with 17 bases between them. This CDR3 is 14 amino acids long. Germline-derived CDR1 and CDR2 are SQVTM and ANQGSEA. The CDR3 DNA sequence: TGCAGCGCTGGGGGTTGGGCCCCCAACTATGGCTACACCTTC. Protein: CSAGGWAPNYGYTF. The full variable domain, in which reference TRBV29-1 and TRBJ1-2 provide the parts outside the CDR3, is SAVISQKPSRDICQRGTSLTIQCQVDSQVTMMFWYRQQPGQSLTLIATANQGSEATYESGFVIDKFPISRPNLTFSTLTVSNMSPEDSSIYLCSAGGWAPNYGYTFGSGTRLTVV.